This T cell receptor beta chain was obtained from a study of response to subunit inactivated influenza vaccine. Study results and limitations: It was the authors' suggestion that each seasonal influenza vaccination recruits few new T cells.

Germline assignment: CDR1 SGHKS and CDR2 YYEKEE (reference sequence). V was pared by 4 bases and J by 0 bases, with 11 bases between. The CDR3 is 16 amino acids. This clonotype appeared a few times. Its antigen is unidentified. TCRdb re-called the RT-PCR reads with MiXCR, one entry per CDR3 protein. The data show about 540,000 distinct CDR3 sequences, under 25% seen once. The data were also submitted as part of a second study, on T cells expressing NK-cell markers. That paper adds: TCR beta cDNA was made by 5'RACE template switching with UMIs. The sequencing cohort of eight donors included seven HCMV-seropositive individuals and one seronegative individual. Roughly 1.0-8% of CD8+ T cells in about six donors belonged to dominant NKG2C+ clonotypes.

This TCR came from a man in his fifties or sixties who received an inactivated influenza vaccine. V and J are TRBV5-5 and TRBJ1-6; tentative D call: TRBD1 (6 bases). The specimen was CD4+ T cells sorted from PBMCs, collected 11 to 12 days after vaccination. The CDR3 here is CASSLRQDSYNSPLHF. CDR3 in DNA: TGTGCCAGCAGCCTCCGACAGGACTCCTATAATTCACCCCTCCACTTT.